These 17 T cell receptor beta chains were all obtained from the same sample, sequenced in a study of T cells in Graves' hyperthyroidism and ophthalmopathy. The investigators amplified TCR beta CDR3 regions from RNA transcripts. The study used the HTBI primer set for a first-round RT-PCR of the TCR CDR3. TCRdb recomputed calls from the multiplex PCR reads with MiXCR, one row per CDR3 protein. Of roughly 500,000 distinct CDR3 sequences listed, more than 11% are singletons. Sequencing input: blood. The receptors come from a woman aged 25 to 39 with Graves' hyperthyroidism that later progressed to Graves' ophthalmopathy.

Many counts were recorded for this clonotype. CDR3 sequence: CASSADVQGAAPYSNQPQHF. The CDR3, as DNA: TGTGCCAGCAGTGCCGACGTACAGGGGGCGGCCCCTTATAGCAATCAGCCCCAGCATTTT. The chain employs TRBV12-3 or TRBV12-4 and TRBJ1-5, with TRBD1 matching over 9 bases. J was trimmed by 0 bases and V by 5 bases; bases with no gene match: 17. The length of the CDR3 is 20 residues.

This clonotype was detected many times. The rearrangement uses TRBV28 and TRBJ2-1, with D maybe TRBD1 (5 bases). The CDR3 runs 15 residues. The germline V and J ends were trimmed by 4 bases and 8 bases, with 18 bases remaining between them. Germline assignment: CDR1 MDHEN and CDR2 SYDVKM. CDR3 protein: CASSSPRKGIDEQFF. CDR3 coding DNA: TGTGCCAGCAGTTCCCCTAGGAAGGGGATCGATGAGCAGTTCTTC.

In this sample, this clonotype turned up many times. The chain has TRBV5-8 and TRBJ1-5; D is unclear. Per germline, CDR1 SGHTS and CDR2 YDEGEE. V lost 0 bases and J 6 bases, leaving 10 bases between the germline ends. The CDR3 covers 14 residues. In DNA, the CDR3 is TGTGCCAGCAGCTTGGTGCCAGGTAGTCAGCCCCAGCATTTT. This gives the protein CASSLVPGSQPQHF. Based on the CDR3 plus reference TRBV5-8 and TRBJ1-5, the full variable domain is EAGVTQSPTHLIKTRGQQATLRCSPISGHTSVYWYQQALGLGLQFLLWYDEGEERNRGNFPPRFSGRQFPNYSSELNVNALELEDSALYLCASSLVPGSQPQHFGDGTRLSIL.

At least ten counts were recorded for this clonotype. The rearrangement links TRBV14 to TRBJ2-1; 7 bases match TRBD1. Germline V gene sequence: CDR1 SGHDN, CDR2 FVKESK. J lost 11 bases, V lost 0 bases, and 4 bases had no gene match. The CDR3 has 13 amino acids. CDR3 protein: CASSQEPGQQQFF. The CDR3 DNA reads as TGTGCCAGCAGCCAAGAGCCGGGACAGCAGCAGTTCTTC.

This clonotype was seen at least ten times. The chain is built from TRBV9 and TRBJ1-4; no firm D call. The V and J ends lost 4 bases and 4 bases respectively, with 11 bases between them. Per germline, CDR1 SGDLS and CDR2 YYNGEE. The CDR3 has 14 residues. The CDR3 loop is CASSLDGFNEKLFF. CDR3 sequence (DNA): TGTGCCAGCAGCTTAGACGGCTTTAATGAAAAACTGTTTTTT. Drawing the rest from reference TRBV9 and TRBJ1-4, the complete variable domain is DSGVTQTPKHLITATGQRVTLRCSPRSGDLSVYWYQQSLDQGLQFLIQYYNGEERAKGNILERFSAQQFPDLHSELNLSSLELGDSALYFCASSLDGFNEKLFFGSGTQLSVL.

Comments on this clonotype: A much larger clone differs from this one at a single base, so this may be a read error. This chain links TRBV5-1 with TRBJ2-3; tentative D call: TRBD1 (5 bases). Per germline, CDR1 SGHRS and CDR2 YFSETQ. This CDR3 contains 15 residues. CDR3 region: CASSLDGFETDTKYF. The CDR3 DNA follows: TGCGCCAGCAGCTTGGACGGGTTTGAGACAGATACGAAGTATTTT. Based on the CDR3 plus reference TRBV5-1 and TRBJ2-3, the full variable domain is KAGVTQTPRYLIKTRGQQVTLSCSPISGHRSVSWYQQTPGQGLQFLFEYFSETQRNKGNFPGRFSGRQFSNSRSEMNVSTLELGDSALYLCASSLDGFETDTKYFGPGTRLTVL.

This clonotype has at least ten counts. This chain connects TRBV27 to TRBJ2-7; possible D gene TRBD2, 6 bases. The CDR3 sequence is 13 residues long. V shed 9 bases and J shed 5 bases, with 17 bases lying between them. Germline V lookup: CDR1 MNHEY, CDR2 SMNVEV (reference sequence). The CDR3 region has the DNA TGTGCCAGGCCTCAGGAGGCGGGGCACGAGCAGTACTTC. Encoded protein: CARPQEAGHEQYF.

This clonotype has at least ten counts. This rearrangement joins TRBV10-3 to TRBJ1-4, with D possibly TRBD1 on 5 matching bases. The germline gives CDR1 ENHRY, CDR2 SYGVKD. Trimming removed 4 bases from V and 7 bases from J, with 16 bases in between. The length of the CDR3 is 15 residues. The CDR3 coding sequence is TGTGCCATCAGTGGAACCGGGGCCCCCGCTGAAAAACTGTTTTTT. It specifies CAISGTGAPAEKLFF.

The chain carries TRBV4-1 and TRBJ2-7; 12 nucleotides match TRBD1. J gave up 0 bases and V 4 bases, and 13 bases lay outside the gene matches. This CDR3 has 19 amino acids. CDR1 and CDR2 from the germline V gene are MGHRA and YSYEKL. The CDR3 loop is CASSPFPGTGGLSSYEQYF. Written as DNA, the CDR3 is TGCGCCAGCAGCCCCTTTCCCGGGACAGGGGGCCTCAGCTCCTACGAGCAGTACTTC.

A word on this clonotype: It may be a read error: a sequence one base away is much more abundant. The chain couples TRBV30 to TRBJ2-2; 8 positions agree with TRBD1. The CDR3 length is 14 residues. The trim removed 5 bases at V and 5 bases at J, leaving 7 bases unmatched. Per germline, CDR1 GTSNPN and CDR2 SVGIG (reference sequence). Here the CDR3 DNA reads TGTGCCTGGGACAGGGGTCTGGTAACCGGGGAGCTGTTTTTT. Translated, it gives CAWDRGLVTGELFF.

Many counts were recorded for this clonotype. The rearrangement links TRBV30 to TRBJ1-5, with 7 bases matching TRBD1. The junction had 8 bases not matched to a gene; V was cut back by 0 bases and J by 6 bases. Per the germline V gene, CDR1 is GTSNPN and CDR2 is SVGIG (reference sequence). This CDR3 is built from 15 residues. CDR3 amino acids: CAWSVDRVGTQPQHF. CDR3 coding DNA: TGTGCCTGGAGTGTAGACAGGGTTGGAACTCAGCCCCAGCATTTT.

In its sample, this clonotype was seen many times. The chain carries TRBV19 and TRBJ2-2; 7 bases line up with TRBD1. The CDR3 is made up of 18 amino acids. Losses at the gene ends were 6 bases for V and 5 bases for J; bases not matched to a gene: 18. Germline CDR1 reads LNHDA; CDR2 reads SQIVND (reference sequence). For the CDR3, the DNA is TGTGCCAGTAGCAACCAGGACAGGCTTGGTGTTGGGACCGGGGAGCTGTTTTTT. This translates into CASSNQDRLGVGTGELFF.

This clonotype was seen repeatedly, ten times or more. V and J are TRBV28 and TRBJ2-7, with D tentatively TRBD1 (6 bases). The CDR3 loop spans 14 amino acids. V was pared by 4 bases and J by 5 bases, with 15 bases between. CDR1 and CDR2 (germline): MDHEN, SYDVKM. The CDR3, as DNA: TGTGCCAGCAGTTGGGCAGCTCCAGGGGACGAGCAGTACTTC. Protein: CASSWAAPGDEQYF.

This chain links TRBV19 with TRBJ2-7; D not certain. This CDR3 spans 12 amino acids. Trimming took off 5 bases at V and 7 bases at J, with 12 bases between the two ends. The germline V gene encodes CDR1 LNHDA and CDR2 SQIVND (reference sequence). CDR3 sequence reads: CASSSGTEEQYF. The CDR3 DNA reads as TGTGCCAGTAGTTCAGGAACCGAGGAGCAGTACTTC.

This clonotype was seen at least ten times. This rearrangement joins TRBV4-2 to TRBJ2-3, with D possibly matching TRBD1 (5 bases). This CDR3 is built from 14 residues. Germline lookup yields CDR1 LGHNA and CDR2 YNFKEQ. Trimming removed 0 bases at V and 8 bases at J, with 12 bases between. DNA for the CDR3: TGTGCCAGCAGCCAAGATTTACAGGACGGTACGCAGTATTTT. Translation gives CASSQDLQDGTQYF.

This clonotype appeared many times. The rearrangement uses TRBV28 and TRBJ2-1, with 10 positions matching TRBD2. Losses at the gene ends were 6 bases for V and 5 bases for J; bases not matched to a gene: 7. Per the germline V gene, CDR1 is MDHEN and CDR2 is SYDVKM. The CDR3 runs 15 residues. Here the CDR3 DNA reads TGTGCCAGCAGCCGCCTAGCGGGGGTTGACAATGAGCAGTTCTTC. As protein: CASSRLAGVDNEQFF.

As DNA, the CDR3 is TGTGCCAGCACCCTGCCAACAGGTCATATTAAATTCGGAACTGAAGCTTTCTTT. Its protein is CASTLPTGHIKFGTEAFF. The chain has TRBV6-1 and TRBJ1-1; D may be TRBD1 (5 bases). The CDR3 runs 18 residues. Trimming stripped 7 bases from V and 5 bases from J, with 29 bases between. Per germline, CDR1 MNHNS and CDR2 SASEGT.